Listed below are T cell receptor beta chains from one sample, sequenced in a study of blood T cell repertoires in COVID-19. The data were produced by immunoSEQ multiplex PCR, yet TCRdb's version contains in-frame clones alone and is incomplete. The sample has about 36,000 clones; 90% are singletons. The sequencing input was peripheral blood. Receptors originate from a human donor in a cohort sampled during active COVID-19. Each CDR3 is given with its conserved first and last residue. The D gene is left open where the match is weak. Clone size, where shown, is once, few, many, or a class for clones that have expanded.

J gene	V gene	clone size	D gene	CDR3 DNA	CDR3 protein
TRBJ2-3	TRBV6-5	NA	NA	TGTGCCAGCAGTTACTCACAGGGAAGCACAGATACGCAGTATTTT	CASSYSQGSTDTQYF
TRBJ1-3	TRBV18	NA	NA	TGTGCCAGCTCACCCGGACAATTTTTTGGAAACACCATATATTTT	CASSPGQFFGNTIYF
TRBJ2-2	TRBV18	NA	TRBD1	TGTGCCAGCTCACCACTCGGACCGGGACAGGCGAACACCGGGGAGCTGTTTTTT	CASSPLGPGQANTGELFF
TRBJ1-2	TRBV10-3	once	TRBD1	TGTGCCATCAGACGAGACAGGGTATATGGCTACACCTTC	CAIRRDRVYGYTF
TRBJ1-6	TRBV5-1	NA	TRBD1	TGCGCCAGCAGTGGGACAGAAGCCAAATATAATTCACCCCTCCACTTT	CASSGTEAKYNSPLHF
TRBJ1-3	TRBV6-2/TRBV6-3	NA	TRBD1	TGTGCCAGCAGTTCCCCTCCGGGACAGAGCTCTGGAAACACCATATATTTT	CASSSPPGQSSGNTIYF
TRBJ1-1	TRBV6-2/TRBV6-3	NA	NA	TGTGCCAGCAGTAGCATCAGCGGCATTTTCTTT	CASSSISGIFF
TRBJ2-7	TRBV6-5	NA	TRBD2	TGTGCCAGCCGACGCGCGGGAGCTTCCTACGAGCAGTACTTC	CASRRAGASYEQYF
TRBJ2-7	TRBV4-3	NA	NA	TGCGCCAGCAGCCCATCGACGGCGGCTCGTTCCTACGAGCAGTACTTC	CASSPSTAARSYEQYF
TRBJ2-7	TRBV11-2	NA	TRBD2	TGTGCCAGCAGCTACCGACTAGCGGGAGGCTACGAGCAGTACTTC	CASSYRLAGGYEQYF
TRBJ1-1	TRBV9	NA	NA	TGTGCCAGCTCGTCCTCGGGGGGATCTACTGAAGCTTTCTTT	CASSSSGGSTEAFF
TRBJ2-2	TRBV5-4	once	NA	TGTGCCAGCAGCTTGGCCGGGTTGAACACCGGGGAGCTGTTTTTT	CASSLAGLNTGELFF
TRBJ1-1	TRBV11-2	few	NA	TGTGCCAGCAGCCCGGGGGGGGCTACCCTACCCGAAGCTTTCTTT	CASSPGGATLPEAFF
TRBJ2-1	TRBV5-1	NA	TRBD1	TGCGCCAGCAGCCCGGGACAGCCAAACAATGAGCAGTTCTTC	CASSPGQPNNEQFF
TRBJ2-5	TRBV11-2	once	TRBD1	TGTGCCAGCAGCGGATACAGGGGGCGGAGAGAGACCCAGTACTTC	CASSGYRGRRETQYF
TRBJ1-1	TRBV5-1	once	TRBD1	TGCGCCAGCAGCCCGGACAGGGCTTCGACTGAAGCTTTCTTT	CASSPDRASTEAFF
TRBJ1-2	TRBV28	NA	NA	TGTGCCAGCAGTTTGAGAGGGCAGGGCTACACCTTC	CASSLRGQGYTF
TRBJ2-1	TRBV3-1/TRBV3-2	NA	TRBD2	TGTGCCAGCAGCGCCCGGGAGGGCCGTTCCTACAATGAGCAGTTCTTC	CASSAREGRSYNEQFF
TRBJ1-1	TRBV24-1	NA	NA	TGTGCCACTGTGGCCGCTTTCTTT	CATVAAFF
TRBJ2-7	TRBV6-4	few	TRBD1	TGTGCCAGCAGTTCCGGACAGGGCTACGAGCAGTACTTC	CASSSGQGYEQYF
TRBJ2-5	TRBV5-1	once	TRBD1	TGCGCCAGCAGCTTGGACAGGGGGTTGTCAGAGACCCAGTACTTC	CASSLDRGLSETQYF
TRBJ2-3	TRBV5-1	NA	TRBD2	TGCGCCAGCAGCTTGGAGGGAGGGGGCACAGATACGCAGTATTTT	CASSLEGGGTDTQYF
TRBJ1-2	TRBV5-8	NA	NA	TGTGCCAGCAGCTTAGGGGGAGCTAACTATGGCTACACCTTC	CASSLGGANYGYTF
TRBJ1-1	TRBV19	NA	TRBD1	TGTGCCAGTAGTAGAGGGGACAGGGCCAACACTGAAGCTTTCTTT	CASSRGDRANTEAFF
TRBJ2-7	TRBV19	NA	NA	TGTGCCAGTAGTCAGGGGCGGTCCTACGAGCAGTACTTC	CASSQGRSYEQYF
TRBJ1-6	TRBV2	NA	TRBD1	TGTGCCAGCAGGCTTAGACAGGGCCTTAATTCACCCCTCCACTTT	CASRLRQGLNSPLHF
TRBJ1-5	TRBV6-1	NA	NA	TGTGCCAGCAGTGAAGCAGGCAGGGGCAATCAGCCCCAGCATTTT	CASSEAGRGNQPQHF
TRBJ2-1	TRBV9	NA	NA	TGTGCCAGCAGCGTTCAGGGTCGTGAGCAGTTCTTC	CASSVQGREQFF
TRBJ1-3	TRBV18	once	NA	TGTGCCAGCTCCCAAAATCCGAGCTCTGGAAACACCATATATTTT	CASSQNPSSGNTIYF
TRBJ2-5	TRBV27	NA	TRBD2	TGTGCCAGCAGTTTAGGTAGCGGGAGGGTGGAGACCCAGTACTTC	CASSLGSGRVETQYF
TRBJ2-1	TRBV10-1	NA	NA	TGCGCCAGCAGTGACCGTAATGAGCAGTTCTTC	CASSDRNEQFF
TRBJ2-7	TRBV3-1/TRBV3-2	NA	TRBD1	TGTGCCAGCAGCCAAGTCACGGACAGGGCTCCCTACGAGCAGTACTTC	CASSQVTDRAPYEQYF
TRBJ2-1	TRBV27	NA	TRBD2	TGTGCCAGCAGTTTATCACCTAGCGGGCATTACAATGAGCAGTTCTTC	CASSLSPSGHYNEQFF